This T cell receptor (beta chain) was identified in a study of blood T cell repertoires in COVID-19. Study summary: Both acute and convalescent COVID-19 samples were obtained from the United States, Italy and Spain. The cDNA or gDNA used as material had been derived from T cells, B-cell-depleted T cells, or PBMCs.

The junction had 6 bases not matched to a gene; V was cut back by 4 bases and J by 2 bases. This CDR3 is built from 14 residues. The germline CDR1 and CDR2 sequences are SGHRS and YFSETQ. This clone showed up just once. Original processing methods: Estimates of nucleated cell counts were drawn from the amplification of reference gene primers. Sequencing was performed with immunoSEQ multiplex PCR; in TCRdb, only in-frame clones are kept and a portion is missing. The V and J calls and the clone size are those of that table, but D and trimming were determined from the DNA. In the table there are about 64,000 clones, approximately 80% of which are singletons.

The V gene is TRBV5-1, the J gene TRBJ2-7; 7 positions agree with TRBD1. This receptor was obtained from an older woman with acute or convalescent COVID-19. The sequenced sample was peripheral blood. This CDR3 reads CASSPTGPTYEQYF. The CDR3 nucleotides are TGCGCCAGCAGCCCGACAGGGCCCACCTACGAGCAGTACTTC.